The clone carrying this T cell receptor (beta chain) appeared many times. Its antigen is unknown. Thyroid surgery had not been preceded by any treatment in any patient. The data were taken from a study of metastatic and nonmetastatic thyroid tumors. For the study at large: Malignant and benign thyroid patients had repertoires compared in peripheral blood and tumor or nodule tissue. General observations from the study: A significant increase in TCR beta diversity was reportedly seen in malignant thyroid tumors relative to benign nodules, in blood and tumor.

Per the original methods: A papillary thyroid cancer distant-metastasis classifier was built from CDR3 differences across clinicopathological groups. Via MiXCR, TCRdb re-called the PCR reads. The V and J calls follow TCRdb's processing rather than the paper's. The top ten hold approximately 8.8% of the sample, which has 35,000 to 50,000 clones, around 10% seen once. Germline lookup yields CDR1 SGHAT and CDR2 FQNNGV. J lost 0 bases, V lost 2 bases, and 5 bases had no gene match. The CDR3 totals 17 residues. Specimen: blood. J is TRBJ2-7 and V is TRBV11-2; 12 positions match TRBD2. The TCR comes from a male donor with papillary thyroid cancer or a benign thyroid nodule (not recorded which). Some clones in this sample may be carry-over from other donors' samples. CDR3 residues: CASSLLWGLAGSYEQYF. The CDR3 DNA follows: TGTGCCAGCAGCTTACTTTGGGGACTAGCGGGCTCCTACGAGCAGTACTTC.